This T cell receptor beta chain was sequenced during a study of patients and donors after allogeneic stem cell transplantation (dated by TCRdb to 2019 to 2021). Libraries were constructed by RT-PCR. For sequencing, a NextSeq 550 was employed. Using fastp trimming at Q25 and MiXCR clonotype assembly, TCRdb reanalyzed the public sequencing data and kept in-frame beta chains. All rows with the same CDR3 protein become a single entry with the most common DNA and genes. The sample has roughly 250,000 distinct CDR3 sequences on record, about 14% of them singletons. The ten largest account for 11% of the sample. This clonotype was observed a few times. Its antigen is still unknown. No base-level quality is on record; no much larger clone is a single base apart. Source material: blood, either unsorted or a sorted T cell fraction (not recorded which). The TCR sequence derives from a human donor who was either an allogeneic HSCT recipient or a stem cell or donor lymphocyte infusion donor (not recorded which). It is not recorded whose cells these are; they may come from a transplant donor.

The bases read TGTGCCAGCAGTGAACTGGGGGTCCCCACTGAAGCTTTCTTT. Translated, it gives CASSELGVPTEAFF. The chain couples TRBV6-1 to TRBJ1-1; the D segment could be TRBD1, given 5 matching bases. The CDR1 and CDR2 encoded by the germline V gene are MNHNS and SASEGT. The CDR3, cysteine through phenylalanine, is 14 amino acids long. Kept here is only the CDR3 DNA, which spans 42 bases and is read in frame from base 1. Relative to germline, V is 2 bases shorter and J is 4 bases shorter, with 11 bases between their ends.